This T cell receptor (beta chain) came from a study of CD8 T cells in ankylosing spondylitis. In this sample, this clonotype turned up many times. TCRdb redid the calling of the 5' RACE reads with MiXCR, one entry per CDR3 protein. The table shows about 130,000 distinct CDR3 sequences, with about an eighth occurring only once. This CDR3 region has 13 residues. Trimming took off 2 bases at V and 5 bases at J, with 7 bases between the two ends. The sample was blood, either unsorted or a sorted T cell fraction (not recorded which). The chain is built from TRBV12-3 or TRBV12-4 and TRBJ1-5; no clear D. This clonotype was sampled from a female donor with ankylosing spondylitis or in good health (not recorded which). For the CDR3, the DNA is TGTGCCAGCAGTTTAAGTGGTGATCAGCCCCAGCATTTT. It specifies CASSLSGDQPQHF.